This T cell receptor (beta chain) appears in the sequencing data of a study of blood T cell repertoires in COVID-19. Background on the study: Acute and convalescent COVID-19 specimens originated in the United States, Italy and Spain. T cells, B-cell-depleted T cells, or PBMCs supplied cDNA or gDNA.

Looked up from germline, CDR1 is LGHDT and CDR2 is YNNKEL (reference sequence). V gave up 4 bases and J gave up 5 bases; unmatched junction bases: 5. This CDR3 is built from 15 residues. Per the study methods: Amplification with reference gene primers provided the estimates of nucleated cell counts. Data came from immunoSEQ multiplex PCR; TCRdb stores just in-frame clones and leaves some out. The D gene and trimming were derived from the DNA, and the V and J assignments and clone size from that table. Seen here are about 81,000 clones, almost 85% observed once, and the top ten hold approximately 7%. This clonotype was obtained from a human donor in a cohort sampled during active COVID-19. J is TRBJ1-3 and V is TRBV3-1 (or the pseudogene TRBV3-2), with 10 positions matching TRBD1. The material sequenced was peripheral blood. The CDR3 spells CASSPRQGARNTIYF. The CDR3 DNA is TGTGCCAGCAGCCCACGACAGGGGGCTAGAAACACCATATATTTT.